Listed here are 21 T cell receptor beta chains from one sample, sequenced in a study of liver allograft versus peripheral blood T cells. Study-wide background: Comparisons were made between T cell receptor repertoires found in transplanted livers and those circulating in recipients' peripheral blood.

TCRdb redid the calling of the reads with MiXCR, one entry per CDR3 protein. This table holds thousands of distinct CDR3 sequences, 15% to 20% found once. All receptors come from a human patient who had a liver transplant. Among the T cells, some may be from the graft donor.

This clonotype is deemed medium-sized (0.01 to 0.1%). The genes are TRBV6-1 and TRBJ1-2, with 8 bases fitting TRBD1. CDR3 length equals 14 residues. Germline CDR1 MNHNS, CDR2 SASEGT. Trimming took 0 bases from V and 10 from J; bases not matched to a gene: 7. The CDR3 DNA sequence: TGTGCCAGCAGTGAAGCTGGGACAGGCTACTTCTACACCTTC. It translates to CASSEAGTGYFYTF.

This chain's CDR3 is CASSQNSAAANTGELFF. DNA of the CDR3: TGTGCCAGCAGCCAAAACTCAGCGGCCGCGAACACCGGGGAGCTGTTTTTT. The V and J genes are TRBV3-1 and TRBJ2-2; perhaps TRBD2 as D (5 bases). V was clipped by 2 bases and J by 0 bases, with 13 bases between them. CDR1 and CDR2 (germline): LGHDT, YNNKEL (reference sequence). The length of the CDR3 is 17 residues.

This clonotype was observed a handful of times. The chain links TRBV12-3 or TRBV12-4 to TRBJ1-1; possible D gene TRBD1, 6 bases. This CDR3 is built from 14 residues. Trimming took 1 base from V and 4 from J, leaving 10 bases between them. The CDR3 loop reads CASSLVQGTTEAFF. DNA of the CDR3: TGTGCCAGCAGTTTAGTACAGGGAACCACTGAAGCTTTCTTT.

This clonotype is judged medium-sized. The rearrangement links TRBV6-6 to TRBJ1-5; possibly TRBD1 for D (5 bases). The germline CDR1 and CDR2 sequences are MNHNY and SVGAGI (reference sequence). Trimming left V 2 bases short and J 2 bases short, with 13 bases between. This CDR3 region has 16 residues. The CDR3 DNA is TGTGCCAGCAGTTACGGACCGTCGGGGCGCAATCAGCCCCAGCATTTT. Protein sequence: CASSYGPSGRNQPQHF.

This clonotype occurred a few times. The genes are TRBV19 and TRBJ1-5; D is possibly TRBD1 (5 bases). V was clipped by 4 bases and J by 1 base, with 8 bases between them. The CDR3 is 14 residues long. Per the germline V gene, CDR1 is LNHDA and CDR2 is SQIVND (reference sequence). The CDR3, as DNA: TGTGCCAGTAGTAAAGGGGACAGCAATCAGCCCCAGCATTTT. Its translation is CASSKGDSNQPQHF.

In this sample, this clonotype is medium-sized. V and J are TRBV6-1 and TRBJ1-2, with D unclear. The CDR3 extends over 14 amino acids. Germline CDR1 is MNHNS and CDR2 is SASEGT. V was pared by 5 bases and J by 3 bases, with 13 bases between. The CDR3 DNA is TGTGCCAGCAGTTTCGACTACGCGGACTATGGCTACACCTTC. Residues: CASSFDYADYGYTF.

The V gene is TRBV30, the J gene TRBJ2-1; D is unclear. The CDR3 spans 11 residues. Germline V gives CDR1 GTSNPN, CDR2 SVGIG (reference sequence). Trimming shortened V by 0 bases and J by 8 bases, and 5 bases separated the two germline ends. The CDR3 bases are TGTGCCTGGAGTGTAGTGGATGAGCAGTTCTTC. Residues: CAWSVVDEQFF.

By share, this clonotype counts as medium-sized. V and J are TRBV19 and TRBJ2-2; D is unresolved. Trimming removed 4 bases at V and 1 base at J, with 7 bases between. Germline V gene lookup returns CDR1 LNHDA and CDR2 SQIVND (reference sequence). The CDR3 consists of 14 residues. CDR3 protein: CASSRTGNTGELFF. Written as DNA, the CDR3 is TGTGCCAGTAGTAGAACGGGGAACACCGGGGAGCTGTTTTTT.

By sample share, this clonotype is medium-sized. The rearrangement uses TRBV6-1 and TRBJ1-5; no reliable D call. Germline loops: CDR1 MNHNS, CDR2 SASEGT. The germline V and J ends were trimmed by 6 bases and 0 bases, with 9 bases remaining between them. The length of the CDR3 is 14 residues. DNA of the CDR3: TGTGCCAGCAGGTGGAGGTATAGCAATCAGCCCCAGCATTTT. Residues: CASRWRYSNQPQHF.

In this sample, this clonotype is medium-sized. The gene calls are TRBV7-2 and TRBJ1-1; D is uncertain. Trimming pared 5 bases from V and 0 bases from J, leaving 7 bases between. The CDR3 covers 13 residues. Germline values: CDR1 SGHTA, CDR2 FQGNSA. The CDR3 sequence: CASSPRMNTEAFF. CDR3 nucleotide sequence: TGTGCCAGCAGCCCCCGTATGAACACTGAAGCTTTCTTT.

Regarding this clonotype: This is likely an artifact of a read error, given a far larger clone one base away. V is TRBV10-3 and J is TRBJ1-3, with D unresolved. The germline V gene has CDR1 ENHRY and CDR2 SYGVKD. The length of the CDR3 is 15 residues. V lost 5 bases and J lost 0, with 11 bases in between. CDR3 DNA sequence: TGTGCCATCAGTATAAACGGCCTCTCTGGAAACACCATATATTTT. As protein: CAISINGLSGNTIYF.

Judged by abundance, this clonotype is medium-sized. This chain connects TRBV18 to TRBJ1-5; no clear D. This CDR3 contains 12 residues. Trimming removed 5 bases from V and 4 bases from J, with 6 bases in between. Germline-derived CDR1 and CDR2 are KGHSH and LQKENI. Here the CDR3 reads CASSVPNQPQHF. CDR3 coding DNA: TGTGCCAGCTCAGTACCGAATCAGCCCCAGCATTTT.

The CDR3: CASSLFGTGTGYTF. The CDR3 DNA follows: TGTGCCAGCAGTTTATTTGGGACAGGGACTGGCTACACCTTC. V gene TRBV27 combines with J gene TRBJ1-2; 9 bases map to TRBD1. The germline V gene has CDR1 MNHEY and CDR2 SMNVEV (reference sequence). There are 14 residues in the CDR3. V trimming: 1 base; J trimming: 7 bases; junction bases outside the gene matches: 4.

By sample fraction, this clonotype is medium-sized (0.01 to 0.1%). The chain employs TRBV7-9 and TRBJ1-1, with D perhaps matching TRBD1 (6 bases). The V gene lost 5 bases and the J gene lost 1 base, with 8 bases spanning the gap. Germline V gives CDR1 SEHNR, CDR2 FQNEAQ (reference sequence). The CDR3 is 13 amino acids. CDR3 region: CASSEQGNTEAFF. The CDR3, as DNA: TGTGCCAGCAGCGAACAGGGGAACACTGAAGCTTTCTTT.

This chain links TRBV25-1 with TRBJ1-2; D may be TRBD1 (6 bases). Trimming took off 1 base at V and 8 bases at J, with 11 bases between the two ends. This CDR3 region has 13 residues. CDR1 and CDR2 from the germline V gene are MGHDK and SYGVNS. Written as DNA, the CDR3 is TGTGCCAGCAGTGAATCGGCCCAGGGGGGCTACACCTTC. Translating it yields CASSESAQGGYTF.

In this sample, this clonotype is medium-sized. The chain recombines TRBV7-2 with TRBJ1-1; a weak D match, TRBD1 (5 bases). Germline V gene sequence: CDR1 SGHTA, CDR2 FQGNSA. Trimming took off 5 bases at V and 1 base at J, with 8 bases between the two ends. This CDR3 comprises 13 residues. The CDR3, as DNA: TGTGCCAGCAGCGCTCAGGGGAACACTGAAGCTTTCTTT. Encoded protein: CASSAQGNTEAFF.

The chain employs TRBV6-6 and TRBJ2-3; perhaps D is TRBD1 or TRBD2 (5 bases each). With 2 bases removed from V and 5 bases from J, the gap between germline ends came to 14 bases. CDR3 length: 15 residues. Germline V gene lookup returns CDR1 MNHNY and CDR2 SVGAGI (reference sequence). The CDR3 nucleotides read TGTGCCAGCAGTTACGGGGGATTCACACGAGATACGCAGTATTTT. Translating gives CASSYGGFTRDTQYF.

This clonotype is classed as medium-sized. The chain is built from TRBV18 and TRBJ1-5, with 8 bases matching TRBD1. There are 14 residues in the CDR3. From germline, CDR1 is KGHSH and CDR2 LQKENI. Germline trimming cut 4 bases from V and 6 bases from J; bases unmatched to any gene: 5. In DNA form, the CDR3 reads TGTGCCAGCTCACTAGGACAGGGAGTTCAGCCCCAGCATTTT. It yields the protein CASSLGQGVQPQHF.

The chain joins TRBV20-1 to TRBJ2-7; 8 bases match TRBD1. The V segment lost 3 bases and the J segment 5 bases; nucleotides outside the gene matches: 9. Germline CDR1 is DFQATT and CDR2 is SNEGSKA (reference sequence). The CDR3 covers 14 residues. The CDR3 protein is CSASTGTGKNEQYF. The CDR3 DNA reads as TGCAGTGCTAGTACCGGGACAGGCAAGAACGAGCAGTACTTC.

Judged by abundance, this clonotype is medium-sized. The V call is TRBV29-1, the J call TRBJ2-7, with 9 bases that match TRBD1. The V gene end was trimmed by 1 base and the J gene end by 1 base; junction bases not matched to a gene: 5. Germline CDR1 reads SQVTM; CDR2 reads ANQGSEA. CDR3 size: 15 residues. Here the CDR3 DNA reads TGCAGCGTTGAAGTCCCGGGACAGGGATCCTACGAGCAGTACTTC. The encoded protein is CSVEVPGQGSYEQYF.

By share of the sample, this clonotype is medium-sized (0.01 to 0.1%). The chain joins TRBV28 to TRBJ1-2, with D maybe TRBD1 (6 bases). Trimming cost V 5 bases and J 2 bases, with 9 bases left between them. This CDR3 is built from 13 residues. Germline V CDR1 and CDR2: MDHEN, SYDVKM. CDR3 residues: CASSLTGNYGYTF. As DNA, the CDR3 is TGTGCCAGCAGTCTCACAGGGAACTATGGCTACACCTTC.